A single sample gave rise to the 29 T cell receptor beta chains below, sequenced in a study of cytotoxic CD8 clonotypes in ibrutinib-treated CLL. Assay used: immunoSEQ multiplex PCR; TCRdb lists only in-frame clones, some missing. The sample shows about 80,000 clones, 79% of them seen only once. The material was PBMCs, obtained after 12 months of ibrutinib treatment. The receptors shown here come from a human donor with chronic lymphocytic leukemia.

V and J are TRBV7-9 and TRBJ2-2; D remains ambiguous. CDR1 SEHNR and CDR2 FQNEAQ come from the germline V gene (reference sequence). The CDR3 contains 15 residues. Trimming removed 5 bases at V and 1 base at J, with 11 bases between. The CDR3, as DNA: TGTGCCAGCAGCCCGCCGGCCAAGAACACCGGGGAGCTGTTTTTT. Translation gives CASSPPAKNTGELFF.

The CDR3 DNA is TGTGCCAGCAAAAAGACGACCTCTGGGGCCAACGTCCTGACTTTC. Its protein product is CASKKTTSGANVLTF. The chain recombines TRBV6-5 with TRBJ2-6; D ambiguous. The V gene lost 7 bases and the J gene lost 0 bases, with 10 bases spanning the gap. Germline values: CDR1 MNHEY, CDR2 SVGAGI. CDR3 length: 15 residues.

The V and J genes are TRBV28 and TRBJ2-3; no firm D call. Germline V gene lookup returns CDR1 MDHEN and CDR2 SYDVKM. CDR3 length: 13 amino acids. V gave up 4 bases and J gave up 7 bases, with 12 bases separating them. CDR3 sequence (DNA): TGTGCCAGCAGTTGGTCTGGTGTGAATACGCAGTATTTT. Protein product: CASSWSGVNTQYF.

J is TRBJ1-1 and V is TRBV7-8; D unclear. This CDR3 is 15 amino acids long. Trimming left V 2 bases short and J 2 bases short, with 12 bases between. Germline V lookup: CDR1 SGHVS, CDR2 FQNEAQ. CDR3 region: CASSLRGQINTEAFF. CDR3 nucleotide sequence: TGTGCCAGCAGCTTACGCGGGCAGATCAACACTGAAGCTTTCTTT.

The chain is built from TRBV6-5 and TRBJ1-2, with TRBD1 as a possible D gene (5 bases). This CDR3 has 14 amino acids. Trimming stripped 7 bases from V and 8 bases from J, with 20 bases between. Looked up from germline, CDR1 is MNHEY and CDR2 is SVGAGI. The DNA of the CDR3 is TGTGCCAGCACCCTCAGCGGCGGCCGGGGGGGCTACACCTTC. Its translation: CASTLSGGRGGYTF.

A few counts support this clone. This chain joins TRBV10-1 and TRBJ2-1, with TRBD2 matching over 8 bases. The V gene's germline CDR1 is WNHNN and CDR2 SYGVQD (reference sequence). Germline trimming cut 9 bases from V and 12 bases from J; bases unmatched to any gene: 7. The CDR3 length is 11 residues. Here the CDR3 reads CAREWAGGQFF. The CDR3 coding sequence is TGCGCCAGAGAGTGGGCGGGGGGGCAGTTCTTC.

This clone appeared once. This sequence joins TRBV5-1 and TRBJ1-1; D remains unclear. The CDR3 contains 21 residues. Germline lookup yields CDR1 SGHRS and CDR2 YFSETQ. Trimming shortened V by 4 bases and J by 0 bases, and 31 bases separated the two germline ends. CDR3 sequence reads: CASSALPSLGLRVVVNTEAFF. CDR3 sequence (DNA): TGCGCCAGCAGCGCTCTACCGAGCCTGGGTTTAAGGGTGGTGGTGAACACTGAAGCTTTCTTT. Using reference TRBV5-1 and TRBJ1-1 for the parts outside the CDR3, the full variable domain is KAGVTQTPRYLIKTRGQQVTLSCSPISGHRSVSWYQQTPGQGLQFLFEYFSETQRNKGNFPGRFSGRQFSNSRSEMNVSTLELGDSALYLCASSALPSLGLRVVVNTEAFFGQGTRLTVV.

The V and J genes are TRBV7-2 and TRBJ1-4; D is unresolved. Germline CDR1 SGHTA, CDR2 FQGNSA. CDR3 size: 14 residues. Trimming took 4 bases from V and 4 from J, leaving 10 bases between them. The CDR3 is CASSSGPNNEKLFF. DNA for the CDR3: TGTGCCAGCAGCTCGGGCCCGAATAATGAAAAACTGTTTTTT.

The chain combines TRBV7-9 with TRBJ1-1, with unresolved D. Germline values: CDR1 SEHNR, CDR2 FQNEAQ (reference sequence). Trimming took off 5 bases at V and 1 base at J, with 11 bases between the two ends. The CDR3 is made up of 14 amino acids. Written as DNA, the CDR3 is TGTGCCAGCAGCCCAACGCTGGGGAACACTGAAGCTTTCTTT. It codes for CASSPTLGNTEAFF.

The chain is built from TRBV4-3 and TRBJ2-7, with D maybe TRBD1 (6 bases). The V gene lost 0 bases and the J gene lost 7 bases, with 13 bases spanning the gap. This CDR3 comprises 14 residues. The germline V gene encodes CDR1 LGHNA and CDR2 YSLEER. The CDR3 loop reads CASSQETGPREQYF. The CDR3, as DNA: TGCGCCAGCAGCCAAGAAACAGGGCCCCGGGAGCAGTACTTC.

The V gene is TRBV19, the J gene TRBJ2-5; TRBD1 agrees at 8 bases. CDR1 and CDR2 (germline): LNHDA, SQIVND (reference sequence). The CDR3 is made up of 11 amino acids. Unmatched junction bases numbered 2, after V lost 9 bases and J lost 5 bases. The CDR3 bases are TGTGCCAGGACAGGGGTGGAGACCCAGTACTTC. Protein sequence: CARTGVETQYF.

Only one count was recorded for this clone. V is TRBV10-2 and J is TRBJ1-4; the D is unclear. The CDR3 has 12 amino acids. The germline V gene has CDR1 WSHSY and CDR2 SAAADI. With 5 bases removed from V and 7 bases from J, the gap between germline ends came to 8 bases. CDR3 amino acids: CASSPESEKLFF. The CDR3 nucleotides are TGCGCCAGCAGTCCCGAAAGTGAAAAACTGTTTTTT.

The chain recombines TRBV18 with TRBJ2-7; D might be TRBD1 (7 bases). CDR3 size: 15 residues. Germline V CDR1 and CDR2: KGHSH, LQKENI. V lost 0 bases and J lost 3, with 12 bases in between. CDR3 region: CASSPPQGGGYEQYF. Written as DNA, the CDR3 is TGTGCCAGCTCACCACCGCAGGGGGGTGGCTACGAGCAGTACTTC.

This clone was picked up many times. V is TRBV6-5 and J is TRBJ1-5; D is possibly TRBD1 (5 bases). Trimming removed 5 bases from V and 7 bases from J, with 9 bases in between. This CDR3 has 12 residues. Germline V gene sequence: CDR1 MNHEY, CDR2 SVGAGI. The CDR3 sequence: CASSPGGQPQHF. In DNA form, the CDR3 reads TGTGCCAGCAGTCCCGGGGGGCAGCCCCAGCATTTT.

V and J are TRBV19 and TRBJ2-1; tentative D call: TRBD2 (5 bases). Trimming stripped 3 bases from V and 4 bases from J, with 10 bases between. The CDR3 is 14 residues long. Germline CDR1 LNHDA, CDR2 SQIVND (reference sequence). This CDR3 reads CASSMFEGYNEQFF. CDR3 coding DNA: TGTGCCAGTAGTATGTTTGAGGGATACAATGAGCAGTTCTTC. The complete variable domain, with remaining parts taken from reference TRBV19 and TRBJ2-1, reads DGGITQSPKYLFRKEGQNVTLSCEQNLNHDAMYWYRQDPGQGLRLIYYSQIVNDFQKGDIAEGYSVSREKKESFPLTVTSAQKNPTAFYLCASSMFEGYNEQFFGPGTRLTVL.

The gene calls are TRBV4-1 and TRBJ2-7; perhaps TRBD2 as D (6 bases). V lost 4 bases, J lost 5 bases, and 15 bases lay in between. The V gene's germline CDR1 is MGHRA and CDR2 YSYEKL. This CDR3 is built from 14 residues. The CDR3 is CASSPEGTFNEQYF. The CDR3 nucleotides are TGCGCCAGCAGCCCGGAGGGGACCTTTAACGAGCAGTACTTC.

The chain joins TRBV7-2 to TRBJ2-3, with D possibly being TRBD1 or TRBD2 (5 bases each). The CDR3 totals 14 residues. CDR1 and CDR2 (germline): SGHTA, FQGNSA. The V end lost 5 bases, the J end lost 4 bases, and 13 bases lay between the germline ends. In DNA form, the CDR3 reads TGTGCCAGCAGCCCGGGGCAAGGGGCAGATACGCAGTATTTT. As protein: CASSPGQGADTQYF.

The J gene is TRBJ2-7, the V gene TRBV13, with D hard to call. Germline V CDR1 and CDR2: PRHDT, FYEKMQ (reference sequence). The CDR3 totals 12 residues. Trimming took 8 bases from V and 1 from J, leaving 9 bases between them. DNA of the CDR3: TGTGCCAGCGGCGGCGGTTCCTACGAGCAGTACTTC. Encoded protein: CASGGGSYEQYF. Full variable domain (outside the CDR3, taken from reference TRBV13 and TRBJ2-7): AAGVIQSPRHLIKEKRETATLKCYPIPRHDTVYWYQQGPGQDPQFLISFYEKMQSDKGSIPDRFSAQQFSDYHSELNMSSLELGDSALYFCASGGGSYEQYFGPGTRLTVT.

CDR3 region: CASSLGGDAGNTIYF. CDR3 nucleotides: TGTGCCAGCAGCTTAGGGGGGGACGCCGGAAACACCATATATTTT. The chain uses TRBV7-9 and TRBJ1-3, with D perhaps TRBD1 (5 bases). The CDR3 has 15 amino acids. Trimming cost V 1 base and J 4 bases, with 11 bases left between them. Germline V CDR1 and CDR2: SEHNR, FQNEAQ (reference sequence).

The chain uses TRBV7-3 and TRBJ2-7; TRBD1 matches at 9 bases. CDR1 SGHTA and CDR2 FQGTGA come from the germline V gene. Trimming took 5 bases from V and 2 from J; bases not matched to a gene: 4. The CDR3 consists of 14 residues. CDR3 bases: TGTGCCAGCAGCGCCGGGACAGGGACCTACGAGCAGTACTTC. This gives the protein CASSAGTGTYEQYF.

The chain recombines TRBV7-9 with TRBJ2-7; D is perhaps TRBD2 (7 bases). Trimming removed 5 bases at V and 2 bases at J, with 13 bases between. Germline CDR1 SEHNR, CDR2 FQNEAQ (reference sequence). This CDR3 contains 14 residues. CDR3 coding DNA: TGTGCCAGCAGCCCAATGGGGGGGCCCTACGAGCAGTACTTC. It is translated as CASSPMGGPYEQYF.

Regarding this clone: Other DNA sequences of this sample code for an identical CDR3. The genes are TRBV19 and TRBJ1-1; possibly TRBD1 for D (6 bases). CDR1 is LNHDA, CDR2 SQIVND, per germline (reference sequence). There are 12 residues in the CDR3. V shed 3 bases and J shed 8 bases, with 10 bases lying between them. The CDR3 loop is CASSIRGAEAFF. In nucleotides, the CDR3 is TGTGCCAGTAGTATTCGGGGGGCAGAAGCTTTCTTT.

This clone has only a few counts. The rearrangement links TRBV20-1 to TRBJ2-1; TRBD2 aligns across 7 bases. In germline, CDR1 is DFQATT, CDR2 SNEGSKA (reference sequence). CDR3 length equals 11 residues. Unmatched junction bases numbered 2, after V lost 6 bases and J lost 6 bases. CDR3 sequence: CSARGVNEQFF. The CDR3 coding sequence is TGCAGTGCCCGGGGGGTCAATGAGCAGTTCTTC.

V gene TRBV7-9 combines with J gene TRBJ1-4; a weak D match, TRBD1 (6 bases). Trimming left V 7 bases short and J 7 bases short, with 13 bases between. CDR1 is SEHNR, CDR2 FQNEAQ, per germline (reference sequence). This CDR3 spans 13 amino acids. The CDR3 sequence: CASTGGGREKLFF. DNA for the CDR3: TGTGCCAGCACCGGAGGGGGGCGTGAAAAACTGTTTTTT.

The chain recombines TRBV23-1 with TRBJ2-1, with 9 nucleotides matching TRBD1. TRBV23-1 is sorted into the ORF group, with uncertain function. This CDR3 has 14 amino acids. With 7 bases clipped from V and 9 bases from J, the junction kept 10 bases outside the gene matches. DNA for the CDR3: TGCGCCAGCATGTTGGGACAGGGAGGTGGTGAGCAGTTCTTC. Its translation: CASMLGQGGGEQFF.

This clone was observed a few times. The chain joins TRBV14 to TRBJ2-1, with D uncertain. V was clipped by 0 bases and J by 4 bases, with 13 bases between them. The germline CDR1 and CDR2 sequences are SGHDN and FVKESK. This CDR3 comprises 16 residues. The CDR3 region is CASSQDRIWVYNEQFF. The DNA for the CDR3 is TGTGCCAGCAGCCAAGATCGCATTTGGGTGTACAATGAGCAGTTCTTC. The full variable domain, rest sourced from reference TRBV14 and TRBJ2-1, is EAGVTQFPSHSVIEKGQTVTLRCDPISGHDNLYWYRRVMGKEIKFLLHFVKESKQDESGMPNNRFLAERTGGTYSTLKVQPAELEDSGVYFCASSQDRIWVYNEQFFGPGTRLTVL.

The V and J genes are TRBV2 and TRBJ2-7; 11 positions agree with TRBD1. The CDR3 has 15 amino acids. Losses at the gene ends were 6 bases for V and 6 bases for J; bases not matched to a gene: 10. In germline, CDR1 is SNHLY, CDR2 FYNNEI. CDR3 in amino acids: CASRPGTGGFSEQYF. CDR3 nucleotides: TGTGCCAGCAGGCCGGGGACAGGGGGTTTCTCCGAGCAGTACTTC.

This chain links TRBV4-3 with TRBJ2-5, with 11 bases that match TRBD2. V gave up 1 base and J gave up 4 bases; unmatched junction bases: 11. Germline CDR1 LGHNA, CDR2 YSLEER. The CDR3 consists of 18 residues. CDR3 DNA: TGCGCCAGCAGCCAAGGAATTAGCGGGGGGGCCTCCGGAGAGACCCAGTACTTC. Its translation: CASSQGISGGASGETQYF.

The chain is built from TRBV7-9 and TRBJ2-4, with D perhaps TRBD1 or TRBD2 (5 bases each). There are 15 residues in the CDR3. The germline gives CDR1 SEHNR, CDR2 FQNEAQ (reference sequence). Deletions cut 7 bases from V and 0 bases from J, with 13 bases between. CDR3 DNA sequence: TGTGCCAGCATCCCCATGGGGGTAGCCAAAAACATTCAGTACTTC. It specifies CASIPMGVAKNIQYF.